One sample yielded the 26 T cell receptor beta chains listed below, sequenced in a study of blood T cell repertoires in COVID-19. Clones were sequenced by immunoSEQ multiplex PCR, and TCRdb holds only the in-frame ones, with some missing. The table shows about 180,000 clones, with around nine tenths occurring only once. Source material: peripheral blood. Receptor source: a woman aged 70 to 79 with COVID-19, enrolled during active disease.

The chain combines TRBV19 with TRBJ2-7; tentative D call: TRBD1 (5 bases). Germline-derived CDR1 and CDR2 are LNHDA and SQIVND (reference sequence). V gave up 3 bases and J gave up 4 bases, with 10 bases separating them. This CDR3 is 13 amino acids long. The CDR3 sequence is CASSISDRYEQYF. The CDR3 nucleotides read TGTGCCAGTAGTATCTCTGACAGATACGAGCAGTACTTC.

The chain employs TRBV19 and TRBJ1-1, with TRBD1 matching 9 bases. Germline values: CDR1 LNHDA, CDR2 SQIVND (reference sequence). The CDR3 length is 14 residues. V was clipped by 6 bases and J by 6 bases; unmatched bases: 8. CDR3 in DNA: TGTGCCAGTAGCCCCGGGACAGGGTCTCCTGAAGCTTTCTTT. Its protein product is CASSPGTGSPEAFF.

This clone was observed once. This chain uses TRBV28 with TRBJ2-7; 7 positions match TRBD2. V lost 5 bases and J lost 2; bases outside the gene matches: 12. CDR1 is MDHEN and CDR2 is SYDVKM in the germline V gene. The CDR3 runs to 16 residues. The CDR3 sequence: CASSDARASGTYEQYF. The CDR3, as DNA: TGTGCCAGCAGTGACGCCCGGGCTAGCGGTACCTACGAGCAGTACTTC.

The chain has TRBV4-2 and TRBJ1-1; D is uncertain. This CDR3 region has 13 residues. Germline loops: CDR1 LGHNA, CDR2 YNFKEQ. With 0 bases removed from V and 9 bases from J, the gap between germline ends came to 11 bases. The CDR3 DNA sequence: TGTGCCAGCAGCCAAGATGTAGGAGAACAAGCTTTCTTT. Translating gives CASSQDVGEQAFF.

This clone was observed once. This rearrangement joins TRBV24-1 to TRBJ2-1, with D possibly matching TRBD1 (5 bases). Germline CDR1 and CDR2: KGHDR and SFDVKD. The CDR3 totals 16 residues. Trimming left V 5 bases short and J 6 bases short, with 19 bases between. The chain's CDR3 is CATSGWTTSESNEQFF. The CDR3 DNA sequence: TGTGCCACCAGTGGCTGGACAACTTCGGAGAGCAATGAGCAGTTCTTC.

This chain's CDR3 is CASSPGGATDTQYF. The CDR3 bases are TGTGCCAGCAGCCCTGGAGGGGCCACAGATACGCAGTATTTT. The chain is built from TRBV28 and TRBJ2-3; maybe TRBD2 (6 bases). The CDR3 has 14 residues. With 6 bases removed from V and 2 bases from J, the gap between germline ends came to 12 bases. Germline V CDR1 and CDR2: MDHEN, SYDVKM.

This chain connects TRBV27 to TRBJ1-1, with D perhaps TRBD1 (5 bases). This CDR3 is built from 13 residues. Germline V gene lookup returns CDR1 MNHEY and CDR2 SMNVEV (reference sequence). V lost 3 bases, J lost 4 bases, and 9 bases lay in between. The CDR3 bases are TGTGCCAGCAGTTTCAGCAGGGTCACTGAAGCTTTCTTT. Translated, it gives CASSFSRVTEAFF.

The V and J genes are TRBV15 and TRBJ1-5; TRBD1 aligns across 9 bases. J lost 5 bases, V lost 5 bases, and 7 bases had no gene match. The length of the CDR3 is 15 residues. CDR1 is LNHNV, CDR2 YYDKDF, per germline (reference sequence). The CDR3 sequence is CATSSRTGDYQPQHF. In DNA, the CDR3 is TGTGCCACCAGCTCGCGGACAGGGGATTATCAGCCCCAGCATTTT.

V usage is TRBV19 and J usage is TRBJ2-5; TRBD2 might be the D (5 bases). The CDR3 extends over 13 amino acids. V was pared by 7 bases and J by 4 bases, with 13 bases between. Germline V gene lookup returns CDR1 LNHDA and CDR2 SQIVND (reference sequence). The CDR3: CASNPSAGETQYF. CDR3 coding DNA: TGTGCCAGTAACCCTTCCGCGGGAGAGACCCAGTACTTC.

This clone was seen just once. The V gene is TRBV3-1 (or the pseudogene TRBV3-2), the J gene TRBJ2-3; TRBD1 aligns across 7 bases. V lost 0 bases and J lost 1; bases outside the gene matches: 7. Germline-derived CDR1 and CDR2 are LGHDT and YNNKEL (reference sequence). CDR3 length: 17 residues. CDR3 in amino acids: CASSQERGGVGTDTQYF. The DNA for the CDR3 is TGTGCCAGCAGCCAAGAAAGAGGGGGCGTTGGCACAGATACGCAGTATTTT.

This clone was seen just once. The chain recombines TRBV7-2 with TRBJ2-2; possible D gene TRBD2, 7 bases. CDR1 SGHTA and CDR2 FQGNSA come from the germline V gene. This CDR3 has 17 residues. Trimming removed 5 bases at V and 4 bases at J, with 20 bases between. The CDR3 is CASSQRQGGAITGELFF. As DNA, the CDR3 is TGTGCCAGCAGCCAAAGACAAGGGGGGGCGATCACCGGGGAGCTGTTTTTT.

This clone was recorded only once. The chain couples TRBV7-8 to TRBJ2-3, with D possibly being TRBD2 (5 bases). V was trimmed by 4 bases and J by 0 bases, leaving 17 bases between them. From germline, CDR1 is SGHVS and CDR2 FQNEAQ. The CDR3 sequence is 17 residues long. For the CDR3, the DNA is TGTGCCAGCAGCTCGTCGTATTGGAGGACTAGCACAGATACGCAGTATTTT. Protein: CASSSSYWRTSTDTQYF.

The chain links TRBV11-3 to TRBJ1-1, with 9 bases identical to TRBD1. The junction had 5 bases not matched to a gene; V was cut back by 5 bases and J by 1 base. The CDR3 contains 15 residues. Germline CDR1 reads SGHNT; CDR2 reads YENEEA. CDR3 protein: CASSQRQGGNTEAFF. CDR3 nucleotide sequence: TGTGCCAGCAGCCAGAGACAGGGGGGGAACACTGAAGCTTTCTTT.

V usage is TRBV30 and J usage is TRBJ1-3; 7 nucleotides match TRBD1. CDR3 length: 14 residues. Losses at the gene ends were 2 bases for V and 2 bases for J; bases not matched to a gene: 3. Germline V lookup: CDR1 GTSNPN, CDR2 SVGIG (reference sequence). The CDR3 protein is CAWSKGQAGNTIYF. CDR3 nucleotide sequence: TGTGCCTGGAGTAAAGGACAGGCTGGAAACACCATATATTTT.

The chain carries TRBV5-4 and TRBJ1-2, with 7 bases fitting TRBD1. After removal of 5 bases from V and 8 bases from J, the junction contained 9 bases not matched to a gene. Germline CDR1 is SGHNT and CDR2 is YYREEE (reference sequence). The CDR3 sequence is 13 residues long. The CDR3 spells CASSLRQGGGYTF. The CDR3 DNA sequence: TGTGCCAGCAGTTTGAGACAGGGTGGAGGCTACACCTTC. Complete variable domain (other parts from reference TRBV5-4 and TRBJ1-2): ETGVTQSPTHLIKTRGQQVTLRCSSQSGHNTVSWYQQALGQGPQFIFQYYREEENGRGNFPPRFSGLQFPNYSSELNVNALELDDSALYLCASSLRQGGGYTFGSGTRLTVV.

The chain recombines TRBV24-1 with TRBJ2-5; no clear D gene. Germline assignment: CDR1 KGHDR and CDR2 SFDVKD. V lost 5 bases and J 2 bases, leaving 2 bases between the germline ends. The CDR3 contains 11 residues. CDR3 loop: CATSAQETQYF. In DNA form, the CDR3 reads TGTGCCACCAGTGCGCAAGAGACCCAGTACTTC.

J is TRBJ2-3 and V is TRBV18; D perhaps matches TRBD2 (6 bases). The ends were cut back, 3 bases at V and 0 bases at J, with 10 bases in the middle. Per germline, CDR1 KGHSH and CDR2 LQKENI. This CDR3 is built from 15 residues. Here the CDR3 DNA reads TGTGCCAGCTCACCTCGGGGGACTAGCACAGATACGCAGTATTTT. It translates to CASSPRGTSTDTQYF.

This sequence joins TRBV20-1 and TRBJ2-1; TRBD2 is a possible D gene (5 bases). V was clipped by 0 bases and J by 10 bases, with 7 bases between them. Germline V gene data show CDR1 as DFQATT and CDR2 as SNEGSKA (reference sequence). The CDR3 loop spans 11 amino acids. The CDR3 loop is CSAREGEEQFF. The DNA of the CDR3 is TGCAGTGCTAGAGAGGGAGAGGAGCAGTTCTTC.

A few counts support this clone. The rearrangement uses TRBV30 and TRBJ1-1, with D perhaps TRBD1 (6 bases). This CDR3 comprises 13 residues. Germline V gives CDR1 GTSNPN, CDR2 SVGIG (reference sequence). Trimming took off 3 bases at V and 7 bases at J, with 15 bases between the two ends. CDR3 protein: CAWRLQGQGEAFF. The CDR3 DNA follows: TGTGCCTGGAGGTTACAGGGCCAGGGTGAAGCTTTCTTT.

The rearrangement uses TRBV11-2 and TRBJ2-7; TRBD1 aligns across 8 bases. The V gene's germline CDR1 is SGHAT and CDR2 FQNNGV. The trim removed 6 bases at V and 6 bases at J, leaving 10 bases unmatched. The CDR3 length is 14 residues. DNA of the CDR3: TGTGCCAGCAGTCCCGGGACAGGACTGACCGAGCAGTACTTC. Translated, it gives CASSPGTGLTEQYF. Full variable domain (rest looked up from reference TRBV11-2 and TRBJ2-7): EAGVAQSPRYKIIEKRQSVAFWCNPISGHATLYWYQQILGQGPKLLIQFQNNGVVDDSQLPKDRFSAERLKGVDSTLKIQPAKLEDSAVYLCASSPGTGLTEQYFGPGTRLTVT.

This chain uses TRBV11-3 with TRBJ2-1; 10 bases line up with TRBD1. The CDR3 sequence is 14 residues long. Germline CDR1 SGHNT, CDR2 YENEEA. V shed 6 bases, J shed 7 bases, and the junction held 6 bases outside the gene matches. CDR3 DNA sequence: TGTGCCAGCAGTTTGGGACAGGGGCCAAATGAGCAGTTCTTC. It codes for CASSLGQGPNEQFF.

The rearrangement joins TRBV30 to TRBJ2-7, with TRBD1 matching over 8 bases. The CDR3 length is 13 residues. Per the germline V gene, CDR1 is GTSNPN and CDR2 is SVGIG (reference sequence). The V segment lost 4 bases and the J segment 2 bases; nucleotides outside the gene matches: 4. The CDR3: CAWTRTGPYEQYF. CDR3 nucleotide sequence: TGTGCCTGGACCAGGACAGGGCCCTACGAGCAGTACTTC.

The rearrangement joins TRBV2 to TRBJ2-7; 7 bases are a match to TRBD2. The CDR3 covers 15 residues. Trimming removed 4 bases from V and 2 bases from J; junction bases left unmatched: 8. CDR1 SNHLY and CDR2 FYNNEI come from the germline V gene. CDR3 loop: CASSARREVTYEQYF. The CDR3 DNA sequence: TGTGCCAGCAGTGCCCGACGGGAGGTAACCTACGAGCAGTACTTC.

The chain carries TRBV6-5 and TRBJ1-1; no clear D. The CDR3 length is 13 residues. Trimming took off 7 bases at V and 0 bases at J, with 9 bases between the two ends. Per germline, CDR1 MNHEY and CDR2 SVGAGI. In nucleotides, the CDR3 is TGTGCCAGCATCCCCGGGGTGAACACTGAAGCTTTCTTT. Translation: CASIPGVNTEAFF.

The J gene is TRBJ1-1, the V gene TRBV28, with a weak D call TRBD1 (6 bases). This CDR3 region has 13 residues. CDR1 and CDR2 from the germline V gene are MDHEN and SYDVKM. The germline V and J ends were trimmed by 8 bases and 4 bases, with 14 bases remaining between them. The chain's CDR3 is CASPSPDSTEAFF. CDR3 DNA: TGTGCCAGCCCTTCTCCGGACAGCACTGAAGCTTTCTTT.

The chain uses TRBV11-2 and TRBJ1-3, with D perhaps matching TRBD1 (6 bases). Germline V CDR1 and CDR2: SGHAT, FQNNGV. CDR3 length: 15 residues. Between the trimmed V and J ends, which lost 1 base and 0 bases, there was a span of 7 bases. The CDR3 DNA reads TGTGCCAGCAGCTTAGGACAGGACTCTGGAAACACCATATATTTT. Translating it yields CASSLGQDSGNTIYF.